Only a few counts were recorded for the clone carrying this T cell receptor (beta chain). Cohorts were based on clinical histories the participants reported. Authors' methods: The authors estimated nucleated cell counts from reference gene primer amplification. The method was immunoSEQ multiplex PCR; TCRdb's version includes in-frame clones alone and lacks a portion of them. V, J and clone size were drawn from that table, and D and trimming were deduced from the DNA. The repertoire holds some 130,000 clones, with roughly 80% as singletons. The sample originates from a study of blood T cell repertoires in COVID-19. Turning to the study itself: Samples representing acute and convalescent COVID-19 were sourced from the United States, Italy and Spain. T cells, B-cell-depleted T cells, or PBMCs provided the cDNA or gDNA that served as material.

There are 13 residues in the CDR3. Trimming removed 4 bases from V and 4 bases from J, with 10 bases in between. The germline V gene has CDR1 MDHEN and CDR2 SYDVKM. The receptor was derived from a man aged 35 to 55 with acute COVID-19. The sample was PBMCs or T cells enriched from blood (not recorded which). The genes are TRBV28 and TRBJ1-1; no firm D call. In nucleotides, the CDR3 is TGTGCCAGCAGTTCGGGAACCCCCACTGAAGCTTTCTTT. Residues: CASSSGTPTEAFF.